Below are 13 T cell receptor beta chains sequenced from a single sample in a study of naive and memory T cell subsets. Both TRBC1 and TRBC2 were covered by a beta constant-region primer of two equimolar oligonucleotides. Four rounds of PCR amplified the ligated cDNA using nested alpha and beta constant-region primers plus SP2. Each CDR3 protein gets one entry after TCRdb re-called the UMI-ligation and nested PCR reads with MiXCR. Among more than 100,000 distinct CDR3 sequences listed, roughly 36% were seen once. What was sequenced was central memory CD4+ T cells from blood. The receptors here all came from a human donor in good health.

This clonotype was counted ten times or more. The V call is TRBV20-1, the J call TRBJ2-4; 7 bases fit TRBD1. This CDR3 spans 13 amino acids. CDR1 DFQATT and CDR2 SNEGSKA come from the germline V gene (reference sequence). The V gene end was trimmed by 5 bases and the J gene end by 6 bases; junction bases not matched to a gene: 7. The CDR3 reads CSARGQVPNIQYF. The DNA of the CDR3 is TGCAGTGCTCGCGGACAGGTTCCAAACATTCAGTACTTC.

This clonotype has just a few counts. V gene TRBV28 combines with J gene TRBJ2-7; D remains ambiguous. Between the trimmed V and J ends, which lost 5 bases and 0 bases, there was a span of 14 bases. CDR3 size: 15 residues. The V gene's germline CDR1 is MDHEN and CDR2 SYDVKM. CDR3 DNA: TGTGCCAGCAGTAAGCTAGAAGGCCGCTCCTACGAGCAGTACTTC. It is translated as CASSKLEGRSYEQYF.

Here the CDR3 reads CASSSVIAVTYEQYF. The CDR3 DNA reads as TGTGCCAGCAGCTCCGTAATAGCGGTAACCTACGAGCAGTACTTC. The chain uses TRBV5-6 and TRBJ2-7; weak D call: TRBD2 (6 bases). With 3 bases removed from V and 2 bases from J, the gap between germline ends came to 15 bases. CDR1 is SGHDT and CDR2 is YYEEEE in the germline V gene. The CDR3 runs to 15 residues.

This clonotype was seen only a few times. CDR3 protein: CASSYQKTSASRTQYF. Here the CDR3 DNA reads TGTGCCAGCAGTTACCAAAAAACTAGCGCCTCCAGGACCCAGTACTTC. The rearrangement links TRBV6-6 to TRBJ2-5; 7 bases agree with TRBD2. Per the germline V gene, CDR1 is MNHNY and CDR2 is SVGAGI (reference sequence). After removal of 2 bases from V and 7 bases from J, the junction contained 13 bases not matched to a gene. This CDR3 region has 16 residues.

This clonotype showed up just a few times. The chain links TRBV7-2 to TRBJ2-4; tentative D call: TRBD2 (5 bases). The V and J ends lost 4 bases and 3 bases respectively, with 7 bases between them. CDR3 length: 13 amino acids. Germline-derived CDR1 and CDR2 are SGHTA and FQGNSA. DNA for the CDR3: TGTGCCAGCAGCTCTGGAGGCAAAAACATTCAGTACTTC. Translation: CASSSGGKNIQYF.

V is TRBV6-2 or TRBV6-3 and J is TRBJ1-5; D is perhaps TRBD1 (6 bases). CDR3 length: 18 amino acids. Germline lookup yields CDR1 MNHEY and CDR2 SVGEGT. Trimming shortened V by 2 bases and J by 5 bases, and 22 bases separated the two germline ends. The CDR3 DNA is TGTGCCAGCAGTTACAGGCGGGACAAATCCCTTGGGGATCAGCCCCAGCATTTT. Translating it yields CASSYRRDKSLGDQPQHF.

This clonotype came up a few times. The chain couples TRBV19 to TRBJ2-7; 9 nucleotides line up with TRBD1. The germline V gene has CDR1 LNHDA and CDR2 SQIVND (reference sequence). The CDR3 has 16 residues. Trimming at V came to 6 bases and at J to 0 bases, leaving 9 bases not matched to a gene. The CDR3 is CASSTNRGQRSYEQYF. Written as DNA, the CDR3 is TGTGCCAGTAGCACCAACAGGGGGCAACGCTCCTACGAGCAGTACTTC.

In its sample, this clonotype was seen many times. The chain has TRBV20-1 and TRBJ2-5; TRBD2 matches at 11 bases. Trimming took 1 base from V and 4 from J; bases not matched to a gene: 2. The germline V gene encodes CDR1 DFQATT and CDR2 SNEGSKA (reference sequence). CDR3 size: 14 residues. The CDR3 nucleotides read TGCAGTGCTAGAGTGCTAGCGGGAGGAGAGACCCAGTACTTC. Translated: CSARVLAGGETQYF.

The chain couples TRBV11-2 to TRBJ2-3; 14 nucleotides agree with TRBD2. V trimming: 6 bases; J trimming: 7 bases; junction bases outside the gene matches: 6. Germline CDR1 reads SGHAT; CDR2 reads FQNNGV. There are 15 residues in the CDR3. The CDR3 protein is CASRRLAGGPHTQYF. The CDR3 DNA sequence: TGTGCCAGCAGAAGACTAGCGGGAGGGCCGCATACGCAGTATTTT.

The rearrangement links TRBV19 to TRBJ2-1; 8 nucleotides line up with TRBD1. The trim removed 7 bases at V and 9 bases at J, leaving 11 bases unmatched. The CDR3 is 14 amino acids. The germline V gene encodes CDR1 LNHDA and CDR2 SQIVND (reference sequence). This CDR3 is CASIARTGSSEQFF. The CDR3, as DNA: TGTGCCAGTATCGCTAGGACAGGGAGTAGTGAGCAGTTCTTC.

This clonotype was detected a few times. This chain uses TRBV4-1 with TRBJ2-3; 10 nucleotides agree with TRBD2. This CDR3 is built from 16 residues. The germline V gene encodes CDR1 MGHRA and CDR2 YSYEKL. Losses at the gene ends were 0 bases for V and 5 bases for J; bases not matched to a gene: 5. The CDR3 here is CASSQEGTSAGDTQYF. CDR3 DNA: TGCGCCAGCAGCCAAGAAGGGACTAGCGCGGGAGATACGCAGTATTTT.

The V gene is TRBV10-3, the J gene TRBJ2-3; no clear D. This CDR3 comprises 12 residues. CDR1 and CDR2 (germline): ENHRY, SYGVKD. The V gene lost 6 bases and the J gene lost 0 bases, with 4 bases spanning the gap. The DNA for the CDR3 is TGTGCCATCAGCCTGAGCACAGATACGCAGTATTTT. Residues: CAISLSTDTQYF.

The chain combines TRBV29-1 with TRBJ2-1; 9 positions match TRBD1. Per the germline V gene, CDR1 is SQVTM and CDR2 is ANQGSEA. V trimming: 6 bases; J trimming: 7 bases; junction bases outside the gene matches: 16. CDR3 length: 16 amino acids. The CDR3 loop reads CSVTRGGTGRGNEQFF. The CDR3 DNA reads as TGCAGCGTGACTAGAGGGGGGACAGGGAGGGGGAATGAGCAGTTCTTC.